These T cell receptor beta chains were read from a single sample in a study of T-cell memory formation after mild COVID-19. Each CDR3 protein gets one entry after TCRdb re-called the 5' RACE reads with MiXCR. The sample has 90,000 to 120,000 distinct CDR3 sequences; about an eighth are singletons. The sequenced material came from PBMCs or a T cell subset sorted from them (not recorded which). The receptors come from a man younger than 30 who had mild COVID-19 (a few samples of this study predate the infection). Cell type and time point are not known. Each CDR3 is given with its conserved first and last residue. The order of the fields is J gene, clone size, V gene, D gene, CDR3 protein, CDR3 DNA. A D gene is named only where the DNA matches it firmly. Expanded clones get a size class; other rows say once, few or many, or leave the size out.

TRBJ2-3 | NA | TRBV18 | TRBD1 | CASSPTGGADTQYF | TGTGCCAGCTCACCAACAGGGGGAGCAGATACGCAGTATTTT
TRBJ2-7 | few | TRBV4-1 | TRBD1 | CASSQGPPDRGYEQYF | TGCGCCAGCAGCCAAGGCCCGCCAGACAGGGGCTACGAGCAGTACTTC
TRBJ1-2 | NA | TRBV18 | NA | CASSPGRAYGYTF | TGTGCCAGCTCACCGGGCAGGGCTTACGGCTACACCTTC
TRBJ2-1 | few | TRBV5-1 | NA | CASSLGFELYNEQFF | TGCGCCAGCAGCCTTGGGTTCGAACTCTACAATGAGCAGTTCTTC
TRBJ2-5 | few | TRBV28 | NA | CASSSPRDRVYTQYF | TGTGCCAGCAGTTCCCCCCGGGACCGGGTGTATACCCAGTACTTC
TRBJ1-6 | many | TRBV20-1 | TRBD1 | CSGAEPGQYNSPLHF | TGCAGTGGTGCCGAACCGGGACAGTATAATTCACCCCTCCACTTT
TRBJ2-6 | NA | TRBV11-1 | NA | CASSLGSGANVLTF | TGTGCCAGCAGCTTGGGCTCTGGGGCCAACGTCCTGACTTTC
TRBJ1-2 | few | TRBV7-2 | TRBD1 | CASSSPGTGGYTF | TGTGCCAGCAGCTCACCCGGGACAGGGGGCTACACCTTC
TRBJ2-7 | few | TRBV30 | TRBD2 | CAWSGPSGDYF | TGTGCCTGGAGTGGGCCTAGCGGGGATTACTTC
TRBJ1-1 | NA | TRBV30 | NA | CACFGGGGTEAFF | TGTGCCTGCTTTGGGGGAGGAGGAACTGAAGCTTTCTTT
TRBJ2-1 | NA | TRBV7-9 | NA | CASSSRVSEQFF | TGTGCCAGCAGCTCCCGGGTTTCGGAGCAGTTCTTC
TRBJ1-5 | NA | TRBV4-1 | NA | CASSQEGPTDSPEPQHF | TGCGCCAGCAGCCAAGAAGGACCAACGGACAGCCCTGAGCCCCAGCATTTT
TRBJ2-1 | many | TRBV6-5 | NA | CASSGTAGPDEQFF | TGTGCCAGCAGCGGGACGGCCGGCCCTGATGAGCAGTTCTTC
TRBJ2-5 | many | TRBV18 | NA | CASSPPSETQYF | TGTGCCAGCTCACCACCTTCAGAGACCCAGTACTTC
TRBJ1-1 | NA | TRBV2 | TRBD1 | CASSERQGLNTEAFF | TGTGCCAGCAGCGAAAGACAGGGATTGAACACTGAAGCTTTCTTT
TRBJ2-3 | few | TRBV29-1 | NA | CSVEPQEEETQYF | TGCAGCGTTGAGCCACAGGAGGAGGAAACGCAGTATTTT
TRBJ2-1 | NA | TRBV6-1 | TRBD2 | CASSDPGAGGQDEQFF | TGTGCCAGCAGTGACCCAGGTGCGGGGGGGCAAGATGAGCAGTTCTTC
TRBJ2-2 | NA | TRBV20-1 | TRBD1 | CSATPAGRGLVGELFF | TGCAGTGCTACGCCGGCGGGCAGGGGGCTGGTCGGGGAGCTGTTTTTT
TRBJ2-1 | many | TRBV12-3/TRBV12-4 | TRBD2 | CASGLPGTSANNEQFF | TGTGCCAGCGGACTCCCGGGGACTAGCGCTAACAATGAGCAGTTCTTC
TRBJ1-5 | NA | TRBV7-9 | NA | CASSLGHNSNQPQHF | TGTGCCAGCAGCTTAGGGCACAATAGCAATCAGCCCCAGCATTTT
TRBJ2-3 | few | TRBV15 | TRBD2 | CATSREALAGTDTQYF | TGTGCCACCAGCAGAGAAGCACTAGCGGGCACAGATACGCAGTATTTT
TRBJ1-6 | NA | TRBV13 | NA | CASSLPGESSYNSPLHF | TGTGCCAGCAGCTTACCCGGGGAAAGCTCCTATAATTCACCCCTCCACTTT
TRBJ2-1 | NA | TRBV29-1 | TRBD1 | CSVEPTHRGSYNEQFF | TGCAGCGTTGAACCCACCCACAGGGGGAGCTACAATGAGCAGTTCTTC
TRBJ1-1 | few | TRBV18 | NA | CASSPSRGEEAFF | TGTGCCAGCTCACCATCCAGGGGAGAGGAAGCTTTCTTT
TRBJ2-1 | NA | TRBV6-4 | TRBD2 | CASILSGGYNEQFF | TGTGCCAGCATACTTAGCGGGGGGTACAATGAGCAGTTCTTC
TRBJ1-1 | NA | TRBV9 | NA | CASSVGGSTEAFF | TGTGCCAGCAGCGTAGGGGGGAGCACTGAAGCTTTCTTT
TRBJ2-1 | NA | TRBV12-3/TRBV12-4 | NA | CASSLDSRLEQFF | TGTGCCAGCAGTTTAGATTCCCGGCTTGAGCAGTTCTTC
TRBJ2-3 | many | TRBV4-3 | NA | CASSQGAAGIPDTQYF | TGCGCCAGCAGCCAAGGGGCCGCCGGAATTCCAGATACGCAGTATTTT
TRBJ2-1 | NA | TRBV6-1 | TRBD1 | CASSVWDSSYNEQFF | TGTGCCAGCAGTGTTTGGGACAGCTCCTACAATGAGCAGTTCTTC
TRBJ1-1 | few | TRBV7-2 | NA | CASSPYGGRTEAFF | TGTGCCAGCAGCCCCTACGGGGGGCGGACTGAAGCTTTCTTT
TRBJ2-1 | NA | TRBV20-1 | NA | CSALPSSYNEQFF | TGCAGTGCACTCCCTAGCTCCTACAATGAGCAGTTCTTC
TRBJ2-5 | NA | TRBV27 | TRBD1 | CASRPQQGAQETQYF | TGTGCCAGCCGTCCACAACAGGGGGCTCAAGAGACCCAGTACTTC
TRBJ1-2 | NA | TRBV5-1 | TRBD1 | CASSLGTGGFRDYGYTF | TGCGCCAGCAGCTTGGGGACAGGGGGCTTTAGGGACTATGGCTACACCTTC
TRBJ2-7 | NA | TRBV3-1 | NA | CASSTRRRLAYEQYF | TGTGCCAGCAGCACAAGACGAAGACTAGCCTACGAGCAGTACTTC
TRBJ2-1 | NA | TRBV5-1 | TRBD2 | CASRASGLSNEQFF | TGCGCCAGCAGGGCTAGCGGGTTGAGCAATGAGCAGTTCTTC
TRBJ1-2 | NA | TRBV4-1 | NA | CASSPSGLGYTF | TGCGCCAGCAGCCCGTCTGGTCTGGGCTACACCTTC
TRBJ1-1 | few | TRBV10-2 | NA | CASSYGSNTEAFF | TGCGCCAGCAGTTACGGCTCAAACACTGAAGCTTTCTTT
TRBJ2-1 | few | TRBV4-1 | NA | CASSLPGVYNEQFF | TGCGCCAGCAGCCTCCCGGGGGTCTACAATGAGCAGTTCTTC
TRBJ2-1 | NA | TRBV29-1 | NA | CSVEGGDTNFYNEQFF | TGCAGCGTCGAAGGGGGGGACACAAATTTCTACAATGAGCAGTTCTTC
TRBJ2-1 | few | TRBV11-2 | TRBD2 | CASSSRLAGGPTEQFF | TGTGCCAGCAGCTCCAGACTAGCGGGGGGGCCGACTGAGCAGTTCTTC
TRBJ1-1 | few | TRBV6-5 | TRBD1 | CASSYGTGTTEAFF | TGTGCCAGCAGTTACGGGACAGGGACCACTGAAGCTTTCTTT
TRBJ1-3 | few | TRBV7-9 | TRBD1 | CASSPTTGDRASGNTIYF | TGTGCCAGCAGCCCCACTACCGGGGACAGGGCGTCGGGAAACACCATATATTTT
TRBJ1-5 | few | TRBV20-1 | NA | CSAEGEWSNQPQHF | TGCAGTGCCGAGGGGGAGTGGAGCAATCAGCCCCAGCATTTT
TRBJ2-1 | many | TRBV20-1 | TRBD1 | CSARGTGGSYNEQFF | TGCAGTGCTAGAGGGACAGGGGGCTCCTACAATGAGCAGTTCTTC
TRBJ2-7 | many | TRBV20-1 | NA | CSASPNRLGDYEQYF | TGCAGTGCTTCACCAAACCGGCTAGGGGACTACGAGCAGTACTTC